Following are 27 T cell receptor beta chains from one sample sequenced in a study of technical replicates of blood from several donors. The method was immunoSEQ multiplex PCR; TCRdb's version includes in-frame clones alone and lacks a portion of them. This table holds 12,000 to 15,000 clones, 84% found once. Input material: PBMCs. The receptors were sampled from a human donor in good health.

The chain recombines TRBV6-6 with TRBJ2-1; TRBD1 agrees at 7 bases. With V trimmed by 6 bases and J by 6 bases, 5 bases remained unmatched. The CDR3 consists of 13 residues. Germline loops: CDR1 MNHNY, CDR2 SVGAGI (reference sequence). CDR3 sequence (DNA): TGTGCCAGCAGAAAGACAGGGCCCAATGAGCAGTTCTTC. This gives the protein CASRKTGPNEQFF.

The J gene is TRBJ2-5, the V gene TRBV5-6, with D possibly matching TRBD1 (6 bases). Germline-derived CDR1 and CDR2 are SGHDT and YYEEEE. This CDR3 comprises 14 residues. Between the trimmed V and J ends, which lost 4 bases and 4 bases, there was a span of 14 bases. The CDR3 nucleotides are TGTGCCAGCAGCGCCTACAGGGCAACAGAGACCCAGTACTTC. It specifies CASSAYRATETQYF.

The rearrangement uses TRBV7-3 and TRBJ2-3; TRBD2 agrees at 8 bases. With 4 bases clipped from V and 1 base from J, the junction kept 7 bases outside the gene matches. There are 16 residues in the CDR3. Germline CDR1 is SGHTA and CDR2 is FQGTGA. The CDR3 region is CASSSGLASGTDTQYF. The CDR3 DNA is TGTGCCAGCAGCTCCGGACTAGCCTCTGGCACAGATACGCAGTATTTT.

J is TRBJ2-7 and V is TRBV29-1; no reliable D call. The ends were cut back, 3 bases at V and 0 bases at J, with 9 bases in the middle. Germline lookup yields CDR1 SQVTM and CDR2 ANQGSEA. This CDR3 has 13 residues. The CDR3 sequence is CSVEMANSYEQYF. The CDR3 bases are TGCAGCGTTGAGATGGCCAACTCCTACGAGCAGTACTTC.

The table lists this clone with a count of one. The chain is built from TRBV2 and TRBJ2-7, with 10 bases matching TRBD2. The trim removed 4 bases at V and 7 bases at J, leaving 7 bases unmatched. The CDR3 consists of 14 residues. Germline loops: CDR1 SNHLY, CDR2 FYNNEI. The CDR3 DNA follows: TGTGCCAGCAGTGCGCTAGCGGGAGCGGGGGAGCAGTACTTC. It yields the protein CASSALAGAGEQYF.

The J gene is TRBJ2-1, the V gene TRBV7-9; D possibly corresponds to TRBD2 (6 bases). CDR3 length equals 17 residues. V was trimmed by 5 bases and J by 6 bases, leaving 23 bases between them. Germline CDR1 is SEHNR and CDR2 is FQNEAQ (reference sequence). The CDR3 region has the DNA TGTGCCAGCAGCCCGGGAGCGGCAGGCAATAGAGGCAATGAGCAGTTCTTC. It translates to CASSPGAAGNRGNEQFF.

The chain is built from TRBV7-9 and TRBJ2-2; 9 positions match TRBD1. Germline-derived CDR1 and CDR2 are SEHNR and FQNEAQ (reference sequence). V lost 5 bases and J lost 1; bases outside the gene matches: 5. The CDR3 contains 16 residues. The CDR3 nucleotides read TGTGCCAGCAGCCCGGTGGGACAGGGGAACACCGGGGAGCTGTTTTTT. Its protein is CASSPVGQGNTGELFF.

In nucleotides, the CDR3 is TGTGCCAGCAGTGAAGGGAGTGCAGGGTACTATGGCTACACCTTC. It encodes CASSEGSAGYYGYTF. The chain combines TRBV6-1 with TRBJ1-2; D is possibly TRBD1 (5 bases). Germline loops: CDR1 MNHNS, CDR2 SASEGT. The CDR3 contains 15 residues. With 1 base removed from V and 3 bases from J, the gap between germline ends came to 12 bases.

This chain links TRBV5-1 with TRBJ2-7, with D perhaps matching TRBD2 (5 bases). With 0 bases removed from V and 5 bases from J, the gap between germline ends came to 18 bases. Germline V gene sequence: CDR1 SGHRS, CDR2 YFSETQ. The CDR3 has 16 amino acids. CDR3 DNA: TGCGCCAGCAGCTTGGAATTTGGGAGCCTAGGCCACGAGCAGTACTTC. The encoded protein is CASSLEFGSLGHEQYF.

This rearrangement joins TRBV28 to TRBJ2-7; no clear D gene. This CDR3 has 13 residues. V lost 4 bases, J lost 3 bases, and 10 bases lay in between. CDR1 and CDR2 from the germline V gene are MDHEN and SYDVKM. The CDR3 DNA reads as TGTGCCAGCAGTTCCCACCACGGCTACGAGCAGTACTTC. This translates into CASSSHHGYEQYF.

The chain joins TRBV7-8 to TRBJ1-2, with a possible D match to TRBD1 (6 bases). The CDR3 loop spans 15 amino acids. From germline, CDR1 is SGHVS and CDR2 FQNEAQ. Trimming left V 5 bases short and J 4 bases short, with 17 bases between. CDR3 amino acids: CASSRYPQQGYGYTF. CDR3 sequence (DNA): TGTGCCAGCAGCAGGTACCCCCAACAGGGCTATGGCTACACCTTC.

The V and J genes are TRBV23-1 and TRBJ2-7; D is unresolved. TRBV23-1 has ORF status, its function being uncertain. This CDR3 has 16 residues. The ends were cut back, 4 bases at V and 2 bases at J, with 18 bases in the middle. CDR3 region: CASSPEERRLAYEQYF. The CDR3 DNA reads TGCGCCAGCAGTCCAGAGGAGCGCCGACTGGCCTACGAGCAGTACTTC.

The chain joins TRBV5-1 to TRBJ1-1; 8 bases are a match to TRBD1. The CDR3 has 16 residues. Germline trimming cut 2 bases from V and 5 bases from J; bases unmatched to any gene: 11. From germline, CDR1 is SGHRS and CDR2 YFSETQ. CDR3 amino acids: CASSFNSGGWGTEAFF. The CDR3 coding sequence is TGCGCCAGCAGCTTCAACTCAGGGGGCTGGGGAACTGAAGCTTTCTTT.

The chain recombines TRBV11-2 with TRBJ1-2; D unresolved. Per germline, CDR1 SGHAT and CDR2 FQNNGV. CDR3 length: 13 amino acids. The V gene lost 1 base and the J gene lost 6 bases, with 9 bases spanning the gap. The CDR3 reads CASSLGEGHGYTF. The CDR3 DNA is TGTGCCAGCAGCTTAGGGGAGGGTCATGGCTACACCTTC.

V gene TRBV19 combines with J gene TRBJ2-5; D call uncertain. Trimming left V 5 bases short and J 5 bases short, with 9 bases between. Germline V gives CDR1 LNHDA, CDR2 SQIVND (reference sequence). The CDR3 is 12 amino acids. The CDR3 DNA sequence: TGTGCCAGTAGTCCGTCCAGGGAGACCCAGTACTTC. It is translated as CASSPSRETQYF.

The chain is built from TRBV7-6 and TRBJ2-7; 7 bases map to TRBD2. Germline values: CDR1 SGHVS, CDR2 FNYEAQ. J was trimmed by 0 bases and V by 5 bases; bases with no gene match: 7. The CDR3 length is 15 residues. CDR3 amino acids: CASSPTSWSSYEQYF. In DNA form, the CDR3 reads TGTGCCAGCAGCCCGACTAGCTGGAGCTCCTACGAGCAGTACTTC.

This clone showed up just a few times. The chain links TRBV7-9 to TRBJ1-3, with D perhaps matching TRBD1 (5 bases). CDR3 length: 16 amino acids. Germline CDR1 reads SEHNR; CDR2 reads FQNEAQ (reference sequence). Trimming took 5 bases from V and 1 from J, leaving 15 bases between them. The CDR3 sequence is CASSEILDISGNTIYF. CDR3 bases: TGTGCCAGCAGCGAGATACTGGACATATCTGGAAACACCATATATTTT.

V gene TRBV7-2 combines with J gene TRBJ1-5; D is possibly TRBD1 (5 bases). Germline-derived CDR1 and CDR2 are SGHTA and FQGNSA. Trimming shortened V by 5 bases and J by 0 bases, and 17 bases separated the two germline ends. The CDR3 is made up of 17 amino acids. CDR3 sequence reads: CASSPSAGGYSNQPQHF. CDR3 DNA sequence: TGTGCCAGCAGCCCCTCCGCCGGGGGATATAGCAATCAGCCCCAGCATTTT.

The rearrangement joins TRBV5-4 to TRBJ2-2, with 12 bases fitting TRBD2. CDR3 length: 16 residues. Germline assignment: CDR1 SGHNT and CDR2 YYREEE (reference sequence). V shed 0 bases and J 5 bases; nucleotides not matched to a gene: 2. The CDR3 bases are TGTGCCAGCAGCTTGGGACTAGCGGGAGAGACCGGGGAGCTGTTTTTT. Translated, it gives CASSLGLAGETGELFF.

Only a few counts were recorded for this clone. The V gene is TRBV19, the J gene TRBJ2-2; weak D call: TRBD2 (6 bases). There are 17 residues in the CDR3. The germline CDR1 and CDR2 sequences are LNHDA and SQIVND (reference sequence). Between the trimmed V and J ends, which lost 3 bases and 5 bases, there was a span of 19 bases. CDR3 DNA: TGTGCCAGTAGTATTCCGACTAGTCAAAGACCTACCGGGGAGCTGTTTTTT. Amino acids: CASSIPTSQRPTGELFF.

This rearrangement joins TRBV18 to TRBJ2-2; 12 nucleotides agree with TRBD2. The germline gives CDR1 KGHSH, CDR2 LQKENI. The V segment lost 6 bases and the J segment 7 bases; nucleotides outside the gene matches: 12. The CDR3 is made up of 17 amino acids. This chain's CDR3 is CASSLNGLAGNFGELFF. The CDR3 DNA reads TGTGCCAGCTCCCTCAATGGACTAGCGGGAAACTTCGGGGAGCTGTTTTTT.

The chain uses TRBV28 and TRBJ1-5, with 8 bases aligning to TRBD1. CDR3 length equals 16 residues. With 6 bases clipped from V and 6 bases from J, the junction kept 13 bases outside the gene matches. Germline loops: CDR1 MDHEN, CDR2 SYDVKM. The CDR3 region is CASRPSVRQGTQPQHF. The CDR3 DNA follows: TGTGCCAGCAGGCCCTCCGTGAGACAGGGGACTCAGCCCCAGCATTTT. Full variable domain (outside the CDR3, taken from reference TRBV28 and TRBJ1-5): DVKVTQSSRYLVKRTGEKVFLECVQDMDHENMFWYRQDPGLGLRLIYFSYDVKMKEKGDIPEGYSVSREKKERFSLILESASTNQTSMYLCASRPSVRQGTQPQHFGDGTRLSIL.

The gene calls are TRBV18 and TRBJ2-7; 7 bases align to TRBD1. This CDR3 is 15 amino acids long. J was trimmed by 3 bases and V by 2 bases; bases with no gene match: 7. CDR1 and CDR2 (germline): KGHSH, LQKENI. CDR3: CASSPGRGQNYEQYF. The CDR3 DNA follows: TGTGCCAGCTCACCAGGTAGGGGGCAAAACTACGAGCAGTACTTC.

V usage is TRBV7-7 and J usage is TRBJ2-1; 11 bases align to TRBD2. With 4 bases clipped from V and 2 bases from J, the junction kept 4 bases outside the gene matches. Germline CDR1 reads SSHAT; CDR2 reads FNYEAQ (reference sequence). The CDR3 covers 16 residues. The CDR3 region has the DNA TGTGCCAGCAGCTCGACGGGACTAGCGGCCTACAATGAGCAGTTCTTC. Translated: CASSSTGLAAYNEQFF. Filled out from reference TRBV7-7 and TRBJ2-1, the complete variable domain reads GAGVSQSPRYKVTKRGQDVTLRCDPISSHATLYWYQQALGQGPEFLTYFNYEAQPDKSGLPSDRFSAERPEGSISTLTIQRTEQRDSAMYRCASSSTGLAAYNEQFFGPGTRLTVL.

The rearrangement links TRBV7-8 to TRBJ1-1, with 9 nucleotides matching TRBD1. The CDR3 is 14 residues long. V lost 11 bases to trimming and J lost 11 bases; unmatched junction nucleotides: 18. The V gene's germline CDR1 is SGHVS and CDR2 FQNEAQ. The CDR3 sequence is CASYPGQGTFDAFF. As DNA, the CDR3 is TGTGCCTCATACCCAGGACAGGGGACCTTTGACGCTTTCTTT.

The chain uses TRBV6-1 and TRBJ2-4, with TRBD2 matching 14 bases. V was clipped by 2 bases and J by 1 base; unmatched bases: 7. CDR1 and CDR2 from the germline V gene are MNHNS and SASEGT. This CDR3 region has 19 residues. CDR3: CASSERGTSGSGAKNIQYF. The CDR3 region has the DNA TGTGCCAGCAGTGAAAGAGGGACTAGCGGGAGTGGTGCCAAAAACATTCAGTACTTC.

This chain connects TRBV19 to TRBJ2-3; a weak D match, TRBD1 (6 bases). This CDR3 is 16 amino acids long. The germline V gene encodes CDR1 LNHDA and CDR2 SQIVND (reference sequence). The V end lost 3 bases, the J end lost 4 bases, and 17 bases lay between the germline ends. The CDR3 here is CASSMGQPFASDTQYF. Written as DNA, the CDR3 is TGTGCCAGTAGTATGGGACAACCCTTCGCCTCAGATACGCAGTATTTT.